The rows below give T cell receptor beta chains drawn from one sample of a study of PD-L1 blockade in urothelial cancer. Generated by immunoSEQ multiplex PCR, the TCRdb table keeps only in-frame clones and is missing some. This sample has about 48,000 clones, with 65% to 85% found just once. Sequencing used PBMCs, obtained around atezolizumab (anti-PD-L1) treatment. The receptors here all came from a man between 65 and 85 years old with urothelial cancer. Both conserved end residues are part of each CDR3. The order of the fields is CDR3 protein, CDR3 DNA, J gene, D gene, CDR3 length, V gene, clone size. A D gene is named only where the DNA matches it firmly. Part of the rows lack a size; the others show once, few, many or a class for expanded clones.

CDR3aa: CASRGDSLDGYTF
CDR3nt: TGTGCCAGTAGGGGGGACAGCCTCGATGGCTACACCTTC
j_gene: TRBJ1-2
d_gene: TRBD1
len: 13
v_gene: TRBV19
abundance: few

CDR3aa: CASRVDREYEQYF
CDR3nt: TGTGCCAGCAGGGTGGACAGGGAGTACGAGCAGTACTTC
j_gene: TRBJ2-7
d_gene: TRBD1
len: 13
v_gene: TRBV2
abundance: -

CDR3aa: CASSRLSGANVLTF
CDR3nt: TGTGCCAGCAGTCGGTTATCTGGGGCCAACGTCCTGACTTTC
j_gene: TRBJ2-6
d_gene: -
len: 14
v_gene: TRBV7-2
abundance: -

CDR3aa: CASSVGLEVEQFF
CDR3nt: TGTGCCAGCAGCGTAGGGCTAGAAGTTGAGCAGTTCTTC
j_gene: TRBJ2-1
d_gene: -
len: 13
v_gene: TRBV9
abundance: -

CDR3aa: CASNRDRGNYGYTF
CDR3nt: TGTGCCAGCAATAGGGACAGGGGAAACTATGGCTACACCTTC
j_gene: TRBJ1-2
d_gene: TRBD1
len: 14
v_gene: TRBV2
abundance: -

CDR3aa: CAVGTANQPQHF
CDR3nt: TGTGCCGTCGGGACAGCGAATCAGCCCCAGCATTTT
j_gene: TRBJ1-5
d_gene: TRBD1
len: 12
v_gene: TRBV27
abundance: -

CDR3aa: CASFTGGIRQPQHF
CDR3nt: TGTGCCAGTTTTACAGGGGGCATTCGGCAGCCCCAGCATTTT
j_gene: TRBJ1-5
d_gene: TRBD1
len: 14
v_gene: TRBV28
abundance: -

CDR3aa: CASSIGGTANEKLFF
CDR3nt: TGTGCCAGTAGTATAGGCGGGACTGCTAATGAAAAACTGTTTTTT
j_gene: TRBJ1-4
d_gene: -
len: 15
v_gene: TRBV19
abundance: -

CDR3aa: CASSLGTEPSTDTQYF
CDR3nt: TGCGCCAGCAGCCTCGGGACAGAACCTAGCACAGATACGCAGTATTTT
j_gene: TRBJ2-3
d_gene: TRBD1
len: 16
v_gene: TRBV5-1
abundance: -

CDR3aa: CASSLNLGTGNQPQHF
CDR3nt: TGTGCCAGCAGCTTAAATTTGGGGACAGGGAATCAGCCCCAGCATTTT
j_gene: TRBJ1-5
d_gene: TRBD1
len: 16
v_gene: TRBV7-9
abundance: -

CDR3aa: CAWSVGTKVREQYF
CDR3nt: TGTGCCTGGAGTGTCGGGACAAAGGTACGCGAGCAGTACTTC
j_gene: TRBJ2-7
d_gene: -
len: 14
v_gene: TRBV30
abundance: few

CDR3aa: CASRDRGRQYEQYF
CDR3nt: TGTGCCAGCAGGGACAGGGGGCGCCAGTACGAGCAGTACTTC
j_gene: TRBJ2-7
d_gene: TRBD1
len: 14
v_gene: TRBV28
abundance: -

CDR3aa: CASSLTSGGHNEQFF
CDR3nt: TGTGCCAGCAGCCTAACTAGCGGAGGACACAATGAGCAGTTCTTC
j_gene: TRBJ2-1
d_gene: TRBD2
len: 15
v_gene: TRBV9
abundance: medium-sized

CDR3aa: CASTEGPPVAGAYEQYF
CDR3nt: TGCGCCAGCACCGAGGGTCCCCCTGTGGCGGGAGCCTACGAGCAGTACTTC
j_gene: TRBJ2-7
d_gene: TRBD2
len: 17
v_gene: TRBV10-2
abundance: -

CDR3aa: CASSRVTGTGSSYEQYF
CDR3nt: TGCGCCAGCAGCCGAGTAACCGGGACAGGGAGCTCCTACGAGCAGTACTTC
j_gene: TRBJ2-7
d_gene: TRBD1
len: 17
v_gene: TRBV4-1
abundance: few

CDR3aa: CASRYLPEGTQYF
CDR3nt: TGTGCCAGCAGGTACCTCCCGGAGGGTACGCAGTATTTT
j_gene: TRBJ2-3
d_gene: -
len: 13
v_gene: TRBV6-6
abundance: -

CDR3aa: CASTWQGALGTGELFF
CDR3nt: TGTGCCAGTACGTGGCAGGGGGCGCTGGGTACCGGGGAGCTGTTTTTT
j_gene: TRBJ2-2
d_gene: TRBD1
len: 16
v_gene: TRBV19
abundance: few